This entry describes one T cell receptor (beta chain). The antigen is unknown. The data derive from a study of neurological immune-mediated disorders. General study points: Multiple sclerosis patients had less TCR clonal expansion than even healthy controls, unlike HTLV-1-associated myelopathy. No CDR3 amino acid sequences recurred among expanded clones across subjects, suggesting private repertoires in all groups.

5'RACE generated cDNA with 10-nucleotide random UMIs. One entry per CDR3 protein results from TCRdb running MiXCR on the 5' RACE reads. The repertoire holds under 80,000 distinct CDR3 sequences, with 14% as singletons. 2 million unsorted PBMCs were stored in RNAlater at -80 °C before RNA extraction. Source material: PBMCs. The clonotype originates from a woman between 45 and 65 years old in good health.

CDR3 sequence reads: CSARRGAGARTDTQYF. In DNA, the CDR3 is TGCAGTGCTAGGAGAGGTGCGGGAGCCCGCACAGATACGCAGTATTTT. V usage is TRBV20-1 and J usage is TRBJ2-3; TRBD2 aligns across 7 bases. The germline CDR1 and CDR2 sequences are DFQATT and SNEGSKA (reference sequence). The V gene end was trimmed by 3 bases and the J gene end by 1 base; junction bases not matched to a gene: 10. This CDR3 spans 16 amino acids.